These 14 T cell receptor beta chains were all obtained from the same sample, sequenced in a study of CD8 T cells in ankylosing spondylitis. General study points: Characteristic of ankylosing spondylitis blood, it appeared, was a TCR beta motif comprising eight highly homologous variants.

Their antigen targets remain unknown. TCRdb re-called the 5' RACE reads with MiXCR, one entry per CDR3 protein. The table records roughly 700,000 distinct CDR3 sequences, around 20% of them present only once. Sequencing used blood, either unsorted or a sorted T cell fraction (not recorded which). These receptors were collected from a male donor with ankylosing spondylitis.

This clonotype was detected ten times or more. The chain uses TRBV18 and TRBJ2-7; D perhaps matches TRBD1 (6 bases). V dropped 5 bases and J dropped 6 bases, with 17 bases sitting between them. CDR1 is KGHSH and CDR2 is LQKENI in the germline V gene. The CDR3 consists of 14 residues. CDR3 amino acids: CASSAAGDVGEQYF. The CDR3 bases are TGTGCCAGCTCAGCGGCAGGGGACGTAGGCGAGCAGTACTTC.

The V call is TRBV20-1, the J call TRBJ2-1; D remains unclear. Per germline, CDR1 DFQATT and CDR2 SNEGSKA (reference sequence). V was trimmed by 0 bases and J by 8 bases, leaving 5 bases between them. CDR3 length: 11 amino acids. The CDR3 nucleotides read TGCAGTGCTAGAGATATCTATGAGCAGTTCTTC. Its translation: CSARDIYEQFF.

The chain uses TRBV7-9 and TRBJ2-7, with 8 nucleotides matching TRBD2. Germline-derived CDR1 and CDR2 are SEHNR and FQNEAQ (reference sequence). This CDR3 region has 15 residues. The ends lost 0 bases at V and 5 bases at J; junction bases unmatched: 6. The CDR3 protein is CASSLAAGLEDEQYF. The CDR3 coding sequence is TGTGCCAGCAGCTTAGCGGCGGGACTAGAGGACGAGCAGTACTTC. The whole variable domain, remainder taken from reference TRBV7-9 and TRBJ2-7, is DTGVSQNPRHKITKRGQNVTFRCDPISEHNRLYWYRQTLGQGPEFLTYFQNEAQLEKSRLLSDRFSAERPKGSFSTLEIQRTEQGDSAMYLCASSLAAGLEDEQYFGPGTRLTVT.

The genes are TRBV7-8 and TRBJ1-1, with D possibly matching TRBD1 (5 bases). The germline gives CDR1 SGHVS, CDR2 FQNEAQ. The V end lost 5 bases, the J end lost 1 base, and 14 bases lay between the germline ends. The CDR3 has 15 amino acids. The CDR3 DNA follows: TGTGCCAGCAGCGTCCGGGACGGCAGGAACACTGAAGCTTTCTTT. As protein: CASSVRDGRNTEAFF.

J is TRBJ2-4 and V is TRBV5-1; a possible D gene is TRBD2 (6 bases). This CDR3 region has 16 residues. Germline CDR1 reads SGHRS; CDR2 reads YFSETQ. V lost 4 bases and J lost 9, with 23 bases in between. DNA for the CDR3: TGCGCCAGCAGCCCAACCCTCTTGGAAGCAGCGGGCATTCAGTACTTC. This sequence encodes CASSPTLLEAAGIQYF.

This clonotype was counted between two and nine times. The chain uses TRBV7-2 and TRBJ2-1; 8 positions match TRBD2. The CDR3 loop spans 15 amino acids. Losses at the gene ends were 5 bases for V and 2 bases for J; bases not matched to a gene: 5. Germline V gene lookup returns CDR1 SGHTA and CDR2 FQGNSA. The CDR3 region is CASSMTSAAYNEQFF. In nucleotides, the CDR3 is TGTGCCAGCAGCATGACTAGCGCCGCCTACAATGAGCAGTTCTTC.

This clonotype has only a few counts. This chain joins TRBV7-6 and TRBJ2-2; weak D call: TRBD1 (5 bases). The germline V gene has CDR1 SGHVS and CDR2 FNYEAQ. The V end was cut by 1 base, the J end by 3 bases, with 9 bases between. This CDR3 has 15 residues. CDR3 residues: CASSLVVGDTGELFF. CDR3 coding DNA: TGTGCCAGCAGCTTAGTCGTAGGGGACACCGGGGAGCTGTTTTTT. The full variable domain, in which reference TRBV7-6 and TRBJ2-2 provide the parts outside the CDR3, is GAGVSQSPRYKVTKRGQDVALRCDPISGHVSLYWYRQALGQGPEFLTYFNYEAQQDKSGLPNDRFSAERPEGSISTLTIQRTEQRDSAMYRCASSLVVGDTGELFFGEGSRLTVL.

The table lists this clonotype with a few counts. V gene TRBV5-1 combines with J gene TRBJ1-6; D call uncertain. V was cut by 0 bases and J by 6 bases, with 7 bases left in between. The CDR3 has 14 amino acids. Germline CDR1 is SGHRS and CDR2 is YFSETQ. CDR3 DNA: TGCGCCAGCAGCTTGGAGACGGCTAATTCACCCCTCCACTTT. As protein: CASSLETANSPLHF.

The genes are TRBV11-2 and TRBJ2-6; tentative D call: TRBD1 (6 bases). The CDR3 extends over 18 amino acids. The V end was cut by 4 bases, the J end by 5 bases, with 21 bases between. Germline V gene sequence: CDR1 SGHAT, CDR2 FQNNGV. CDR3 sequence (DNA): TGTGCCAGCAGCTCCTATCTGGGGGCAAGTAAGCGGGCCAACGTCCTGACTTTC. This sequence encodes CASSSYLGASKRANVLTF.

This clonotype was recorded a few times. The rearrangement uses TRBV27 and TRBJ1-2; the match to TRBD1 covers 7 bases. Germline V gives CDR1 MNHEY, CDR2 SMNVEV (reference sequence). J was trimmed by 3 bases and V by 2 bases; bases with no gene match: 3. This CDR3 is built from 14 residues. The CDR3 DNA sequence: TGTGCCAGCAGTTTAAGGGGACAGCACTATGGCTACACCTTC. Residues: CASSLRGQHYGYTF.

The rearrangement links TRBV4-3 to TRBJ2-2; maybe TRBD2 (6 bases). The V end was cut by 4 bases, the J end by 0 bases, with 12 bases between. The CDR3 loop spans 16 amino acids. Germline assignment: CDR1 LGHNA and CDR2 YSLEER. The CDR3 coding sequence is TGCGCCAGCAGCCGGGTGTGGGGGGCGAACACCGGGGAGCTGTTTTTT. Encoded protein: CASSRVWGANTGELFF.

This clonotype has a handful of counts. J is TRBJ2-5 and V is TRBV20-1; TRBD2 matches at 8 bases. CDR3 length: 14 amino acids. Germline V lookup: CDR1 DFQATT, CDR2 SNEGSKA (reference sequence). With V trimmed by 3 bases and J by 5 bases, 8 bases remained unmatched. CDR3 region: CSASPGRAPETQYF. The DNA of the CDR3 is TGCAGTGCTAGCCCCGGGAGGGCCCCTGAGACCCAGTACTTC.

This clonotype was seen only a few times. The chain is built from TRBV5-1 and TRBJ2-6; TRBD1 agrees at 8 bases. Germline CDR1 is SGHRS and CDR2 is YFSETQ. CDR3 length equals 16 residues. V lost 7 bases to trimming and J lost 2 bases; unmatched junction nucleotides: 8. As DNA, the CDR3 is TGCGCCAGCGGCGACCTGGACAGGGCTGGGGCCAACGTCCTGACTTTC. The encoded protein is CASGDLDRAGANVLTF.

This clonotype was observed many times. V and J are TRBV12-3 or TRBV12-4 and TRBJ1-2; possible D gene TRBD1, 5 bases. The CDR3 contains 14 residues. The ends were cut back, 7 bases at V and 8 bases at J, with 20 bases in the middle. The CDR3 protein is CASTVSLRAGGYTF. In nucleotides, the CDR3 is TGTGCCAGCACAGTTTCTCTCAGGGCGGGGGGCTACACCTTC.